This T cell receptor (beta chain) was recorded in a study of cytotoxic CD8 clonotypes in ibrutinib-treated CLL. Produced via immunoSEQ multiplex PCR; TCRdb's table is partial and in-frame only. The sample includes about 140,000 clones, more than 75% seen only once; the top ten take 7.5% to 8%. Study-level results: In comparison with age-matched healthy donors, baseline clonality was higher and tracked circulating CD8+ T-cell counts.

On this clone itself: Its antigen is not known.

Germline-derived CDR1 and CDR2 are MNHNS and SASEGT. Trimming cost V 3 bases and J 6 bases; bases outside gene matches: 9. The CDR3 length is 16 residues. The rearrangement uses TRBV6-1 and TRBJ2-2; 8 nucleotides agree with TRBD1. This specimen consisted of PBMCs, obtained after 36 months of ibrutinib treatment. The clonotype was recovered from a human donor with chronic lymphocytic leukemia. The CDR3 DNA is TGTGCCAGCAGTGACCCTGGGACAGGTCGTGCCGGGGAGCTGTTTTTT. Protein product: CASSDPGTGRAGELFF.